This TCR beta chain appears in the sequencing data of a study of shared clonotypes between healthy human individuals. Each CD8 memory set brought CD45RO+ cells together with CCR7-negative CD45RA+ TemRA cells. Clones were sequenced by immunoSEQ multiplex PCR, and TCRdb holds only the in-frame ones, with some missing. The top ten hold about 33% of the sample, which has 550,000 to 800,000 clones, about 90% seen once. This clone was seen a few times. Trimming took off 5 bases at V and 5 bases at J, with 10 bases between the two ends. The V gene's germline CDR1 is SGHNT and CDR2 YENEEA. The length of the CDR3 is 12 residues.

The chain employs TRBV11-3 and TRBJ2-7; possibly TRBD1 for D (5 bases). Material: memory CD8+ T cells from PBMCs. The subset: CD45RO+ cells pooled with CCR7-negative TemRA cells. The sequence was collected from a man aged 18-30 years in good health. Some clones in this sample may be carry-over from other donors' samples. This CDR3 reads CASSADSHEQYF. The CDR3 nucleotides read TGTGCCAGCAGCGCCGACAGCCACGAGCAGTACTTC.